Here is one T cell receptor beta chain with its context. Germline V gives CDR1 LGHDT, CDR2 YNNKEL (reference sequence). V lost 3 bases and J lost 1; bases outside the gene matches: 3. The CDR3 has 17 residues. Each CDR3 protein is one row after TCRdb ran MiXCR on the 5' RACE reads. The sample has under 120,000 distinct CDR3 sequences, around 24% seen once. This sample stems from a study of CD8 T cells in ankylosing spondylitis. Sequenced sample: synovial fluid, either unsorted or a sorted T cell fraction (not recorded which). The TCR was taken from a male donor with ankylosing spondylitis. V gene TRBV3-1 combines with J gene TRBJ2-1, with TRBD2 identical over 13 bases. CDR3 nucleotide sequence: TGTGCCAGCAGCCAGACTAGCGGGAGGAGGTCCTACAATGAGCAGTTCTTC. This encodes CASSQTSGRRSYNEQFF.